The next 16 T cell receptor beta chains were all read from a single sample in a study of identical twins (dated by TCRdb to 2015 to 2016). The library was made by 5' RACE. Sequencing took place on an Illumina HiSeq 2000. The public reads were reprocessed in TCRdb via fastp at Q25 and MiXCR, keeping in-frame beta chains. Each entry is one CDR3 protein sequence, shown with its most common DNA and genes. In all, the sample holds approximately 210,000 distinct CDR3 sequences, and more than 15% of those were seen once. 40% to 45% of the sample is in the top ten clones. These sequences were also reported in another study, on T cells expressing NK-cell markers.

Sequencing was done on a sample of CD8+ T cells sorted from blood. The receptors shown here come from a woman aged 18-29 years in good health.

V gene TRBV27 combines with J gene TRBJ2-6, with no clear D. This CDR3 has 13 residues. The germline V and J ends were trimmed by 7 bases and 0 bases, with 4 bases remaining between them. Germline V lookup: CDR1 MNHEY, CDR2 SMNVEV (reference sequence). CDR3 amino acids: CASTASGANVLTF. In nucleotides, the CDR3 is TGTGCCAGCACTGCCTCTGGGGCCAACGTCCTGACTTTC.

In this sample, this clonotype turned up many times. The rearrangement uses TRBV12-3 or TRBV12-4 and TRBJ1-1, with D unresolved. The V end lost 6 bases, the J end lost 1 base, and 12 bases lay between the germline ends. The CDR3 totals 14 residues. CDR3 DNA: TGTGCCAGCAGACCCTCGGGCGGGAACACTGAAGCTTTCTTT. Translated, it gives CASRPSGGNTEAFF.

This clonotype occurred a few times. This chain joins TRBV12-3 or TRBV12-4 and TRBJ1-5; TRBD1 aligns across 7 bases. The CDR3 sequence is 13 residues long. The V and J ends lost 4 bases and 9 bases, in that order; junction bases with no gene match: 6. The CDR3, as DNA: TGTGCCAGCAGTTCCGACAGGGTCACGCCCCAGCATTTT. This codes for CASSSDRVTPQHF.

DNA for the CDR3: TGTGCCAGCAGCGTAGTAGCGGGGACTTTGGCAGATACGCAGTATTTT. Translated, it gives CASSVVAGTLADTQYF. The gene calls are TRBV9 and TRBJ2-3; 8 bases fit TRBD2. The germline CDR1 and CDR2 sequences are SGDLS and YYNGEE. The CDR3 spans 16 residues. The V gene end was trimmed by 0 bases and the J gene end by 4 bases; junction bases not matched to a gene: 7.

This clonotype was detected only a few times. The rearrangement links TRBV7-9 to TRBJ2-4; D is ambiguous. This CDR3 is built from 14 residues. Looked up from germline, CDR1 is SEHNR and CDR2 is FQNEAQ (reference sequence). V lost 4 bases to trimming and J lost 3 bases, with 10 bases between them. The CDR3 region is CASSSPSGKNIQYF. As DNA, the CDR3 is TGTGCCAGCAGCTCCCCGTCGGGCAAAAACATTCAGTACTTC.

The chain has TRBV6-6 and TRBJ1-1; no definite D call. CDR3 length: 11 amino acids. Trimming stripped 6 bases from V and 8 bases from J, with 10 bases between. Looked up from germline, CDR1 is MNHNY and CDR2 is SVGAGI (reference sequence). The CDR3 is CASSPGVEAFF. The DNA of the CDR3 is TGTGCCAGCAGCCCAGGCGTAGAAGCTTTCTTT.

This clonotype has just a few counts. CDR3 loop: CASSPARAQETQYF. The CDR3, as DNA: TGTGCCAGCAGCCCGGCAAGAGCCCAAGAGACCCAGTACTTC. The chain joins TRBV7-9 to TRBJ2-5; D remains unclear. Trimming stripped 5 bases from V and 1 base from J, with 11 bases between. The CDR3 totals 14 residues. Germline V lookup: CDR1 SEHNR, CDR2 FQNEAQ (reference sequence).

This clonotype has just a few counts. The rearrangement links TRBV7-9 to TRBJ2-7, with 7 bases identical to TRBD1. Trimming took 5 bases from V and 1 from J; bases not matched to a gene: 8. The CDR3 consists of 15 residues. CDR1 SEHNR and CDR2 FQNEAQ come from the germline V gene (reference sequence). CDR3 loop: CASSLPTGRSYEQYF. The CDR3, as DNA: TGTGCCAGCAGCCTACCGACAGGGAGATCCTACGAGCAGTACTTC.

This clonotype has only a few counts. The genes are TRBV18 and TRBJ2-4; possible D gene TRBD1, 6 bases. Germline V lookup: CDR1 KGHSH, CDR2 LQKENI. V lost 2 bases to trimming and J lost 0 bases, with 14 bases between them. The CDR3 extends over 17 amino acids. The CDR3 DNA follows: TGTGCCAGCTCACCATCAAGGGGGATAATAGCCAAAAACATTCAGTACTTC. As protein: CASSPSRGIIAKNIQYF.

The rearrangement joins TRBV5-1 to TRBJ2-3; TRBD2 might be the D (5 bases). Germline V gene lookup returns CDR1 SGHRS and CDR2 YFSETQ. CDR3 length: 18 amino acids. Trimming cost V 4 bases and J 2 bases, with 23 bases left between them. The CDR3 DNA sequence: TGCGCCAGCAGCCCCCCGCCGGGGAGCGGCCCAGACACAGATACGCAGTATTTT. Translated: CASSPPPGSGPDTDTQYF.

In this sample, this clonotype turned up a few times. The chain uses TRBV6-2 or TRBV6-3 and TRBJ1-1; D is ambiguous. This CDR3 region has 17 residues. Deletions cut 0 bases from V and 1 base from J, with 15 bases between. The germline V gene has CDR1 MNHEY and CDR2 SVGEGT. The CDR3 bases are TGTGCCAGCAGTTACTCGACTATACCTTATGAGAACACTGAAGCTTTCTTT. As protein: CASSYSTIPYENTEAFF.

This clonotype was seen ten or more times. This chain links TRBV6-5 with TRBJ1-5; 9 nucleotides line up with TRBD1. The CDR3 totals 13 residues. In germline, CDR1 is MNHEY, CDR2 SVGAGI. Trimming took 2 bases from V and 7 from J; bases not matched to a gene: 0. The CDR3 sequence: CASSYTGGQPQHF. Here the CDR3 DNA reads TGTGCCAGCAGTTACACAGGGGGCCAGCCCCAGCATTTT.

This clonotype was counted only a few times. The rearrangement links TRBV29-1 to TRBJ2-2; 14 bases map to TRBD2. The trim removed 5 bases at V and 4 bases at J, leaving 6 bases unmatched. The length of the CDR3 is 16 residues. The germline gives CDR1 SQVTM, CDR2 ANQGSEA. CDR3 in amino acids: CSVSGTSGSGTGELFF. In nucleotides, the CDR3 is TGCAGCGTTTCTGGGACTAGCGGGAGTGGCACCGGGGAGCTGTTTTTT.

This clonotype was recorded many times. The CDR3: CSALYGEEYF. The CDR3 DNA reads as TGCAGTGCCCTATACGGTGAGGAGTATTTT. The rearrangement uses TRBV20-1 and TRBJ2-3; D is ambiguous. The V end lost 6 bases, the J end lost 13 bases, and 14 bases lay between the germline ends. The CDR3 is 10 amino acids. CDR1 and CDR2 from the germline V gene are DFQATT and SNEGSKA (reference sequence).

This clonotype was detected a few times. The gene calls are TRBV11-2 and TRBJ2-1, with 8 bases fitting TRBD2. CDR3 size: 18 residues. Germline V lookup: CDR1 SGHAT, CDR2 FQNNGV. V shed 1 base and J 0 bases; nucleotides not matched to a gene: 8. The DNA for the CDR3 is TGTGCCAGCAGCTTAGTTCCGGGGGGGGACCCCTCCTACAATGAGCAGTTCTTC. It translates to CASSLVPGGDPSYNEQFF.

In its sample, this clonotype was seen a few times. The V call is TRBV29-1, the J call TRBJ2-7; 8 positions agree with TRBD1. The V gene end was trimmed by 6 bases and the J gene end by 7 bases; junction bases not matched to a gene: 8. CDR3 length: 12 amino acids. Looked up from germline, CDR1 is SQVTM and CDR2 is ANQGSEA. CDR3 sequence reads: CSVATGAGEQYF. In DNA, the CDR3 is TGCAGCGTCGCGACAGGGGCGGGTGAGCAGTACTTC.